The source of this T cell receptor (beta chain) is a study of regulatory T cells in long-lasting Graves disease. Regarding the study as a whole: Under persistent disease, TRBV28, TRBJ1-2 and TRBJ2-5 were used preferentially.

Germline CDR1 is SGHRS and CDR2 is YFSETQ. The CDR3 loop spans 12 amino acids. The V end lost 7 bases, the J end lost 3 bases, and 11 bases lay between the germline ends. The time point is: persistent/refractory GD, antithyroid drugs over 5 years with positive TRAb. Extracted RNA from PBMCs served as the source of the TCR library. According to the study, TCR beta libraries were built with iRepertoire HTBI primers and CDR3-region Arm-PCR. Original handling: Throughout the samples, researchers identified some 62 TRBV and 13 to 15 TRBJ segments. One entry per CDR3 protein, called by TCRdb with MiXCR from the multiplex PCR reads. The V and J calls shown here were made by TCRdb, not taken from the authors' results. The data hold 650,000 to 850,000 distinct CDR3 sequences, with around 30% observed a single time. Note on this clonotype: The target antigen is unknown.

This chain connects TRBV5-1 to TRBJ2-7; maybe TRBD1 (5 bases). The sequencing used peripheral blood mononuclear cells (PBMCs), collected when the disease was refractory, from a patient treated with antithyroid drugs. This clonotype was sampled from a female donor with Graves disease. CDR3 sequence reads: CASAAGRYEQYF. DNA for the CDR3: TGCGCCAGCGCGGCAGGGCGCTACGAGCAGTACTTC. The full variable domain, with the rest looked up from reference TRBV5-1 and TRBJ2-7, is KAGVTQTPRYLIKTRGQQVTLSCSPISGHRSVSWYQQTPGQGLQFLFEYFSETQRNKGNFPGRFSGRQFSNSRSEMNVSTLELGDSALYLCASAAGRYEQYFGPGTRLTVT.